This is a list of T cell receptor beta chains from one sample in a study of blood T cell repertoires in COVID-19. Sequencing used immunoSEQ multiplex PCR; TCRdb keeps in-frame clones, though not all of them. The data contain roughly 250,000 clones, roughly four fifths of them singletons. The sample consisted of peripheral blood. These TCRs come from a person aged 65-85 years with COVID-19, enrolled during active disease. CDR3s leave out the opening cysteine and the closing phenylalanine or tryptophan.

V	J	CDR3
TRBV19	TRBJ2-7	ASSTTLDITYEQY
TRBV19	TRBJ1-2	ASSENLRLNYGYT
TRBV7-2	TRBJ2-3	ASSPSAAGGLDTQY
TRBV19	TRBJ1-1	ASSVHRPGHPNTEAF
TRBV19	TRBJ2-1	ASSIVSGGAYEQF
TRBV19	TRBJ1-2	ASVTGSDRGYGYT
TRBV5-4	TRBJ2-3	ASSLTATDTQY
TRBV27	TRBJ2-2	ATRIPASGGRNTGELF
TRBV7-2	TRBJ2-2	ASSLGGTSGRGGELF
TRBV6-4	TRBJ2-2	ASSDNRNTGELF
TRBV3-1/TRBV3-2	TRBJ2-1	ASFSKRWTAYNEQF
TRBV4-1	TRBJ2-7	ASRLPGGTGEQY
TRBV30	TRBJ2-5	AWRKGTGWSETQY
TRBV7-2	TRBJ2-3	ASSLDAGGEDTQY
TRBV27	TRBJ2-3	ASSQTSGSPTDTQY
TRBV19	TRBJ1-2	ASRKTGEEGYT
TRBV24-1	TRBJ1-2	ATSDGARSYGYT
TRBV4-3	TRBJ1-3	ASSQALNVQGRGNTIY
TRBV27	TRBJ2-4	ASRWAPLNIQY
TRBV7-8	TRBJ2-2	ASSTTGSTGELF
TRBV28	TRBJ1-1	ASSKRTGGGTEAF
TRBV5-1	TRBJ2-3	ASSLGLATFTDTQY
TRBV3-1/TRBV3-2	TRBJ1-1	ASSQGGQLPNTEAF
TRBV4-2	TRBJ2-7	ASSQSWDSVYEQY
TRBV4-2	TRBJ1-4	ASSREQAGQGRRKLF
TRBV5-1	TRBJ1-1	ASSVGQNTEAF
TRBV6-2/TRBV6-3	TRBJ1-2	ASSRGQDGYT
TRBV28	TRBJ2-5	ASWRTQETQY
TRBV27	TRBJ2-7	ASKGRRDSYEQY
TRBV27	TRBJ2-7	ASKGVWMGYEQY
TRBV12-3/TRBV12-4	TRBJ2-1	ASRKEGDEQF
TRBV19	TRBJ1-1	ASRTGGRTEAF
TRBV6-1	TRBJ1-3	ASSEGRGADTIY
TRBV9	TRBJ2-3	ASSVGPSTDTQY
TRBV6-5	TRBJ2-1	ASKPRRGNEQF
TRBV7-9	TRBJ1-2	ASSVSGYGYT
TRBV3-1/TRBV3-2	TRBJ1-6	ASSRDRGFSPLH